The 17 T cell receptor beta chains reported below all come from one sample, sequenced in a study of blood T cell repertoires in COVID-19. Generated by immunoSEQ multiplex PCR, the TCRdb table keeps only in-frame clones and is missing some. The data show under 300,000 clones, 87% seen once. Sequenced input: PBMCs or T cells enriched from blood (not recorded which). Every receptor here comes from a woman under 40 with acute COVID-19.

This chain links TRBV4-1 with TRBJ2-1; 8 positions agree with TRBD2. With 4 bases clipped from V and 6 bases from J, the junction kept 2 bases outside the gene matches. Germline values: CDR1 MGHRA, CDR2 YSYEKL. The CDR3 is 13 amino acids. CDR3 nucleotide sequence: TGCGCCAGCAGCCCCGGGACTAGCAATGAGCAGTTCTTC. Residues: CASSPGTSNEQFF.

The gene calls are TRBV19 and TRBJ2-1; the match to TRBD2 covers 9 bases. J lost 2 bases, V lost 4 bases, and 9 bases had no gene match. CDR3 size: 17 residues. Germline V gene data show CDR1 as LNHDA and CDR2 as SQIVND (reference sequence). The CDR3 here is CASSTVRRGGAYNEQFF. As DNA, the CDR3 is TGTGCCAGTAGTACAGTCAGGCGGGGGGGTGCCTACAATGAGCAGTTCTTC. The whole variable domain, remainder taken from reference TRBV19 and TRBJ2-1, is DGGITQSPKYLFRKEGQNVTLSCEQNLNHDAMYWYRQDPGQGLRLIYYSQIVNDFQKGDIAEGYSVSREKKESFPLTVTSAQKNPTAFYLCASSTVRRGGAYNEQFFGPGTRLTVL.

This sequence joins TRBV4-1 and TRBJ2-7; 9 bases align to TRBD1. There are 14 residues in the CDR3. V trimming: 5 bases; J trimming: 3 bases; junction bases outside the gene matches: 5. From germline, CDR1 is MGHRA and CDR2 YSYEKL. The CDR3 nucleotides read TGCGCCAGCAGCTTCCGGACAGGGGACTACGAGCAGTACTTC. It encodes CASSFRTGDYEQYF.

This chain uses TRBV3-1 (or the pseudogene TRBV3-2) with TRBJ1-2; 9 bases map to TRBD1. J was trimmed by 6 bases and V by 3 bases; bases with no gene match: 5. CDR1 is LGHDT, CDR2 YNNKEL, per germline (reference sequence). CDR3 size: 14 residues. The CDR3 sequence is CASSQGTGKHGYTF. The CDR3 DNA reads TGTGCCAGCAGCCAGGGGACAGGGAAACATGGCTACACCTTC.

J is TRBJ2-2 and V is TRBV5-4; D unclear. Trimming cost V 6 bases and J 6 bases, with 9 bases left between them. This CDR3 has 12 residues. The germline V gene encodes CDR1 SGHNT and CDR2 YYREEE (reference sequence). The CDR3, as DNA: TGTGCCAGCAACAGATTGGCCGGGGAGCTGTTTTTT. This gives the protein CASNRLAGELFF.

The chain carries TRBV3-1 (or the pseudogene TRBV3-2) and TRBJ2-2; D is possibly TRBD2 (5 bases). The CDR3 has 16 amino acids. Deletions cut 4 bases from V and 1 base from J, with 13 bases between. In germline, CDR1 is LGHDT, CDR2 YNNKEL (reference sequence). As DNA, the CDR3 is TGTGCCAGCAGCCCAGGACTGATAAGGAACACCGGGGAGCTGTTTTTT. This gives the protein CASSPGLIRNTGELFF.

The V and J genes are TRBV10-3 and TRBJ2-7, with 8 bases lining up with TRBD1. CDR3 length: 13 residues. Germline CDR1 reads ENHRY; CDR2 reads SYGVKD. Losses at the gene ends were 10 bases for V and 4 bases for J; bases not matched to a gene: 9. CDR3 residues: CATLGQGAYEQYF. CDR3 in DNA: TGTGCCACCCTGGGGCAGGGGGCTTACGAGCAGTACTTC.

This clone was recorded once. The chain links TRBV28 to TRBJ2-5; a weak D match, TRBD1 (5 bases). V was cut by 1 base and J by 3 bases, with 12 bases left in between. Germline V gives CDR1 MDHEN, CDR2 SYDVKM. This CDR3 contains 15 residues. The CDR3 DNA reads TGTGCCAGCAGTTTATCCCGCAGGGAAAAAGAGACCCAGTACTTC. It codes for CASSLSRREKETQYF.

The chain has TRBV20-1 and TRBJ2-1, with a possible D match to TRBD2 (5 bases). The CDR3 is made up of 13 amino acids. Germline-derived CDR1 and CDR2 are DFQATT and SNEGSKA (reference sequence). The V gene lost 3 bases and the J gene lost 1 base, with 7 bases spanning the gap. CDR3 protein: CSASGGSYNEQFF. CDR3 coding DNA: TGCAGTGCTAGTGGCGGGTCCTACAATGAGCAGTTCTTC.

The table lists this clone with a few counts. V and J are TRBV7-8 and TRBJ2-1; 13 positions match TRBD2. Trimming took 5 bases from V and 5 from J; bases not matched to a gene: 3. Germline-derived CDR1 and CDR2 are SGHVS and FQNEAQ. The CDR3 runs to 15 residues. The CDR3 bases are TGTGCCAGCAGCCTCGGGACTAGCGGGGACAATGAGCAGTTCTTC. Translating it yields CASSLGTSGDNEQFF.

The rearrangement joins TRBV29-1 to TRBJ2-1, with TRBD2 matching over 9 bases. CDR1 is SQVTM, CDR2 ANQGSEA, per germline. The CDR3 runs 13 residues. V lost 3 bases to trimming and J lost 7 bases; unmatched junction nucleotides: 4. CDR3 bases: TGCAGCGTTGACCCAGCGGGAGGAAATGAGCAGTTCTTC. It is translated as CSVDPAGGNEQFF.

V is TRBV10-1 and J is TRBJ1-2; 7 bases line up with TRBD1. With 6 bases clipped from V and 5 bases from J, the junction kept 9 bases outside the gene matches. Germline loops: CDR1 WNHNN, CDR2 SYGVQD (reference sequence). There are 14 residues in the CDR3. CDR3 region: CASRGDSEQYGYTF. CDR3 coding DNA: TGCGCCAGCAGAGGGGACAGCGAACAATATGGCTACACCTTC.

In this sample, this clone turned up a few times. The chain employs TRBV6-5 and TRBJ2-6, with unresolved D. Trimming removed 11 bases from V and 0 bases from J, with 11 bases in between. Germline V gives CDR1 MNHEY, CDR2 SVGAGI. The CDR3 is 14 amino acids. CDR3 coding DNA: TGTGCCGCAGACCCGGGCTCTGGGGCCAACGTCCTGACTTTC. Amino acid sequence: CAADPGSGANVLTF.

The chain employs TRBV7-2 and TRBJ1-2; 9 bases fit TRBD1. CDR1 is SGHTA and CDR2 is FQGNSA in the germline V gene. CDR3 length equals 16 residues. V gave up 2 bases and J gave up 0 bases; unmatched junction bases: 4. The DNA for the CDR3 is TGTGCCAGCAGCTTAAACAGGGGGCTTCCTAACTATGGCTACACCTTC. Its protein product is CASSLNRGLPNYGYTF.

CDR3 residues: CASSPGSADTQYF. The CDR3 nucleotides are TGTGCCAGCAGCCCCGGCAGCGCTGATACGCAGTATTTT. The rearrangement uses TRBV11-3 and TRBJ2-3; D ambiguous. Between the trimmed V and J ends, which lost 5 bases and 6 bases, there was a span of 12 bases. Germline CDR1 and CDR2: SGHNT and YENEEA. The CDR3 is 13 amino acids.

Worth noting for this clone: Different DNA sequences within this sample yield the same CDR3. This sequence joins TRBV18 and TRBJ1-1; 8 bases align to TRBD1. Looked up from germline, CDR1 is KGHSH and CDR2 is LQKENI. There are 14 residues in the CDR3. V was pared by 3 bases and J by 4 bases, with 4 bases of the junction left unmatched. This chain's CDR3 is CASSPDRGGTEAFF. For the CDR3, the DNA is TGTGCCAGCTCACCCGACAGGGGAGGCACTGAAGCTTTCTTT.

The chain is built from TRBV6-5 and TRBJ1-1, with 9 nucleotides matching TRBD1. This CDR3 is 15 amino acids long. Looked up from germline, CDR1 is MNHEY and CDR2 is SVGAGI. V dropped 6 bases and J dropped 4; count of bases not matched to a gene: 9. CDR3 in DNA: TGTGCCAGCAGAACCCGGACAGGGGAAGGCACTGAAGCTTTCTTT. Protein: CASRTRTGEGTEAFF.